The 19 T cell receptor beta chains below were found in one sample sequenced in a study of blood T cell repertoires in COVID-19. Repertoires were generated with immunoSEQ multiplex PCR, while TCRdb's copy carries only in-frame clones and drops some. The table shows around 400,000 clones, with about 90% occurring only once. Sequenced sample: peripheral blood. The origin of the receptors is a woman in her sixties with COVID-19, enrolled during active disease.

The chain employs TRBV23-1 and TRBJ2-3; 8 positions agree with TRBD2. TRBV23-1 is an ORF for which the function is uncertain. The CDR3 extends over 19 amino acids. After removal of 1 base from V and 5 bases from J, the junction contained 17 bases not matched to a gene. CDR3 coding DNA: TGCGCCAGCAGTCAATTTAACACTGCGGGGGGACCCTACAAAGATACGCAGTATTTT. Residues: CASSQFNTAGGPYKDTQYF.

The CDR3 nucleotides read TGTGCCAGCAGCCCGGACAGGGTTCGGGTAGACTATGGCTACACCTTC. This translates into CASSPDRVRVDYGYTF. This chain uses TRBV7-9 with TRBJ1-2; the match to TRBD1 covers 8 bases. Germline assignment: CDR1 SEHNR and CDR2 FQNEAQ (reference sequence). The length of the CDR3 is 16 residues. V lost 5 bases, J lost 3 bases, and 11 bases stayed unmatched. Full variable domain (remainder filled in from reference TRBV7-9 and TRBJ1-2): DTGVSQNPRHKITKRGQNVTFRCDPISEHNRLYWYRQTLGQGPEFLTYFQNEAQLEKSRLLSDRFSAERPKGSFSTLEIQRTEQGDSAMYLCASSPDRVRVDYGYTFGSGTRLTVV.

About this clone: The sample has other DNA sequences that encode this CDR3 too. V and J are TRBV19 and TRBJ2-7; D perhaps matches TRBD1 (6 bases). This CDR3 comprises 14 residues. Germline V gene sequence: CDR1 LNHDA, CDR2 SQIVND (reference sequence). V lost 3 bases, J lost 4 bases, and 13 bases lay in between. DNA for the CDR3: TGTGCCAGTAGTATTGGCAGGGGAAGTTACGAGCAGTACTTC. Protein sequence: CASSIGRGSYEQYF.

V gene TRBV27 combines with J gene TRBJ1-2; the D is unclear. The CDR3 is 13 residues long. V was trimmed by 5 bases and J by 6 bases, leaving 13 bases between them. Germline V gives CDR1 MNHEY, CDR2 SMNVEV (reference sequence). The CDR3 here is CASSNNRGDGYTF. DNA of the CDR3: TGTGCCAGCAGTAACAATCGGGGAGATGGCTACACCTTC.

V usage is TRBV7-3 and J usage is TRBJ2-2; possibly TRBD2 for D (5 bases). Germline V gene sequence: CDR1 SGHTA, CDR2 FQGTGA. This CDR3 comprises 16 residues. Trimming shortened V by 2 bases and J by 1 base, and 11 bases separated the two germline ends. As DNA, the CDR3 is TGTGCCAGCAGCTTACTCCCCGCGGGGAACACCGGGGAGCTGTTTTTT. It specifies CASSLLPAGNTGELFF.

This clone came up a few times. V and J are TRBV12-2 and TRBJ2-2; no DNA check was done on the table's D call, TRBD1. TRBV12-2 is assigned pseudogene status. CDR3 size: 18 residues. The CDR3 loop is CASRLEGATGENTGELFF. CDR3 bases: TGTGCAAGTCGCTTAGAGGGGGCCACAGGGGAGAACACCGGGGAGCTGTTTTTT.

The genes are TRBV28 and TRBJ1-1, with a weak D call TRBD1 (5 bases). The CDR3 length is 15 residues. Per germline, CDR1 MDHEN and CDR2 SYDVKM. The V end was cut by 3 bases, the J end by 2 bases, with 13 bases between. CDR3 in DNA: TGTGCCAGCAGTTTTAATCAGGGTGAAAACACTGAAGCTTTCTTT. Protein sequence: CASSFNQGENTEAFF.

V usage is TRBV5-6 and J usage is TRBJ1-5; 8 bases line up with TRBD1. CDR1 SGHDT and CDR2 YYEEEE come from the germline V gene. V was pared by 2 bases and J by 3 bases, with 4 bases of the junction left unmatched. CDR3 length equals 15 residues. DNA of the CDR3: TGTGCCAGCAGCTTTCAGACAGGGGTCAATCAGCCCCAGCATTTT. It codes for CASSFQTGVNQPQHF.

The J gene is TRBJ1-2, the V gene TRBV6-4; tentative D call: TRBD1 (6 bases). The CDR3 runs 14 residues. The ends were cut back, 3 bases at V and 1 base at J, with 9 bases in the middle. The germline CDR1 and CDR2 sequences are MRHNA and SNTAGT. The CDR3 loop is CASSEGAFNYGYTF. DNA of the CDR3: TGTGCCAGCAGTGAGGGGGCCTTTAACTATGGCTACACCTTC.

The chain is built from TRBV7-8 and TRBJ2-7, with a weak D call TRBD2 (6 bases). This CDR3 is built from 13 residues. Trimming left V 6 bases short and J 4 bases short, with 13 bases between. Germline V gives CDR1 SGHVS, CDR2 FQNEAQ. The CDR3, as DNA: TGTGCCAGCAGACCCGGGGGAAGGTACGAGCAGTACTTC. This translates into CASRPGGRYEQYF.

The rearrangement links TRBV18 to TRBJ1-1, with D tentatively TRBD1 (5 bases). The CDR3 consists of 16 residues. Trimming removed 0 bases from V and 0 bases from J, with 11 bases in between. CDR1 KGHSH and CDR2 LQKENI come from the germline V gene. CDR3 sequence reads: CASSPPGLSLNTEAFF. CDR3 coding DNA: TGTGCCAGCTCACCACCGGGACTCAGTCTGAACACTGAAGCTTTCTTT.

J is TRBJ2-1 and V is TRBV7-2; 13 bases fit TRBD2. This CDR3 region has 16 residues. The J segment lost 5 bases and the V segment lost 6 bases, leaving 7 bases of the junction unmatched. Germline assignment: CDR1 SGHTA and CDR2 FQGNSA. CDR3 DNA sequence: TGTGCCAGCAGGAGGACTAGCGGGGGAAAAAACAATGAGCAGTTCTTC. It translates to CASRRTSGGKNNEQFF.

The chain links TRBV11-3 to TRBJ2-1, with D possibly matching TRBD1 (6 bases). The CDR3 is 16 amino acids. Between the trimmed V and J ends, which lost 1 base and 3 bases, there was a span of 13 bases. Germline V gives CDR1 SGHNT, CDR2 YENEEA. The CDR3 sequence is CASSLVGRGFYNEQFF. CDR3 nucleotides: TGTGCCAGCAGCTTAGTTGGCAGGGGCTTCTACAATGAGCAGTTCTTC.

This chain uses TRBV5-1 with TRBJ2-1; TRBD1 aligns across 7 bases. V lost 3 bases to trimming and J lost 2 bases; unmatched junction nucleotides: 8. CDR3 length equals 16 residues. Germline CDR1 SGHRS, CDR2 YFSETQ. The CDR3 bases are TGCGCCAGCAGCTCTGGGGACAGTAAAGCCTACAATGAGCAGTTCTTC. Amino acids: CASSSGDSKAYNEQFF.

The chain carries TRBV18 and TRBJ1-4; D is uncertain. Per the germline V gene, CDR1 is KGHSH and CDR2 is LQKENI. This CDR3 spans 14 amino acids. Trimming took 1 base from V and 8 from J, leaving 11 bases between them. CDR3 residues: CASSPRGSGEKLFF. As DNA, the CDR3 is TGTGCCAGCTCACCACGTGGTTCAGGAGAAAAACTGTTTTTT.

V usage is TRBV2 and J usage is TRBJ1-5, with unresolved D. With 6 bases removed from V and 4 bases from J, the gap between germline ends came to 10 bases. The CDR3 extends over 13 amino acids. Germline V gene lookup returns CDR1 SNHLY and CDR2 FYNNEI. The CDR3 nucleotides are TGTGCCAGCAGGAAGGTAGCGAATCAGCCCCAGCATTTT. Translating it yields CASRKVANQPQHF.

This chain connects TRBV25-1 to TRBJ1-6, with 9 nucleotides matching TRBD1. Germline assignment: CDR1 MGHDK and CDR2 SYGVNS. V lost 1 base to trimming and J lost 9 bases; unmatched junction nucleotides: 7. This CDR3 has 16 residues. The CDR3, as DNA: TGTGCCAGCAGTGAATTGGGACAGGGAGTAAGTTCACCCCTCCACTTT. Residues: CASSELGQGVSSPLHF.

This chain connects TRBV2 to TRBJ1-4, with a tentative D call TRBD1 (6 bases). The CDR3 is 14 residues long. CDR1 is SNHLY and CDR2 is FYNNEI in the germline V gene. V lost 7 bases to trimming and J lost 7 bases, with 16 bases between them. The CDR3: CASNIGGLSEKLFF. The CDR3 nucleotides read TGTGCCAGCAACATAGGGGGTCTAAGTGAAAAACTGTTTTTT.

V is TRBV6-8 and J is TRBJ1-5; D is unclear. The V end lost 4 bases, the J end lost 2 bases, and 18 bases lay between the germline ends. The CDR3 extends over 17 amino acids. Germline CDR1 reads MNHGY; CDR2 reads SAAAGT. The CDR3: CASSFPPPEFRNQPQHF. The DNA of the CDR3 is TGTGCCAGCAGTTTCCCCCCCCCTGAGTTTCGCAATCAGCCCCAGCATTTT.